This T cell receptor beta chain was recorded in a study of PD-L1 blockade in urothelial cancer listed by TCRdb under 2017. In terms of the full investigation: All patients started therapy around 2014 and received atezolizumab 1,200 mg intravenously every 3 weeks. Twenty-five of 29 patients were identified as males with urothelial cancer of bladder origin, and a prior smoking history was reported by 18 of 29 patients. An ECOG performance status of 0 or 1 was recorded for the patients, and 0 to 3 prior chemotherapy regimens had been received by the patients. Blood samples were analyzed 3 weeks after the start of treatment (second dose) and 6 weeks after the start of treatment. Blood samples yielded a median of approximately 150,000 T cells and tens of thousands of unique TCRs, with median clonality roughly 0.085. Somatic, immune and clinical correlates of response to PD-L1 blockade with atezolizumab in urothelial cancer were the focus of an exploratory multi-omic analysis. Pretreatment tumor samples, along with matched peripheral blood serially collected before and after atezolizumab treatment, were subjected to TCR sequencing. Durable clinical benefit was defined as progression-free survival longer than 6 months, and TCR features were also tested against progression-free and overall survival. In the same patients, whole exome sequencing and RNA sequencing of pretreatment tumors were performed in addition to TCR sequencing. Durable clinical benefit was achieved by nine patients but not by the remaining 20. Some 30 patients had pretreatment blood TCR-seq, about 24 had at least one posttreatment blood collection, and about 24 had tumor TCR-seq.

From the cysteine through the phenylalanine, the CDR3 covers 17 amino acids. CDR3 DNA is the only sequence kept; it has 51 bases, read in frame from the first base. The germline V gene yields SGHRS for CDR1 and YFSETQ for CDR2. V is pruned by 5 bases and J by 7 bases, leaving 15 bases of the junction without a gene match. In light of the paper, this sample's time point label describes: pretreatment peripheral blood. A total of 29 patients with locally advanced or metastatic urothelial carcinoma, treated at Memorial Sloan Kettering on a trial protocol, made up the cohort. Peripheral blood mononuclear cells were collected pretreatment and during treatment, with between 1 and 8 total time points obtained per patient. The Qiagen DNeasy Blood extraction kit was used to purify genomic DNA from total PBMCs and tumor samples. PBMCs were collected pretreatment and during treatment, and were isolated and stored as previously described.

The paper's findings and limits, for the study overall: Because the sample size was small (n of about 30) and many of the analyses were exploratory, the results are meant to be hypothesis-generating. Improved progression-free and overall survival was found to be associated with pretreatment peripheral blood TCR clonality below the median. Greater expansion of tumor-associated TCR clones in peripheral blood 3 weeks after the start of treatment was observed in patients with durable benefit (n of about 21, p = 0.022).

A note on this clone: The antigen it recognizes is unknown. Base qualities are not provided; no much larger clone lies one nucleotide away.

Synthetic TCR analog templates were spiked into each PCR to estimate absolute template abundance from read counts. Using the immunoSEQ assay, TCRbeta CDR3 regions were amplified from genomic DNA with bias-controlled V and J gene primers. Sequencing of rearranged TCRbeta segments was performed at approximately 20X coverage. The published analysis was carried out like this. Clustering was used to correct sequencing errors, and CDR3s were annotated against IMGT so that V, D and J genes could be assigned. Downstream analyses used only productive TCRbeta rearrangements, leaving out any out-of-frame or stop-codon sequences. Clonality was computed as one minus Shannon entropy normalized by the log of the number of unique productive sequences. Fisher's exact test with Benjamini-Hochberg correction, at a threshold of adjusted p below 0.01, was used to find clones that differed between time points or between blood and tumor. In its TCRdb copy, this immuneACCESS table keeps in-frame sequences only and misses some clones. Where compared with another copy, unresolved V genes explain less than half of these, and the others have no known cause. That table is the source of V, J and clone size, and D and trimming were worked out from the DNA. Recorded for this sample are 15,000 to 20,000 clones; approximately 89% of them occurred a single time. The ten largest clones represent 10% to 15% of the sample.

The sequence links TRBV5-1 to TRBJ1-2; 12 nucleotides in the junction match TRBD1. The receptor was derived from a man aged 70 or older with urothelial cancer. The source was PBMCs, collected around atezolizumab (anti-PD-L1) treatment. Here the CDR3 is given as CASSTGTGGVSSSGYTF. In nucleotide form, the sequence is TGCGCCAGCAGTACAGGGACAGGGGGCGTATCATCCTCTGGCTACACCTTC.